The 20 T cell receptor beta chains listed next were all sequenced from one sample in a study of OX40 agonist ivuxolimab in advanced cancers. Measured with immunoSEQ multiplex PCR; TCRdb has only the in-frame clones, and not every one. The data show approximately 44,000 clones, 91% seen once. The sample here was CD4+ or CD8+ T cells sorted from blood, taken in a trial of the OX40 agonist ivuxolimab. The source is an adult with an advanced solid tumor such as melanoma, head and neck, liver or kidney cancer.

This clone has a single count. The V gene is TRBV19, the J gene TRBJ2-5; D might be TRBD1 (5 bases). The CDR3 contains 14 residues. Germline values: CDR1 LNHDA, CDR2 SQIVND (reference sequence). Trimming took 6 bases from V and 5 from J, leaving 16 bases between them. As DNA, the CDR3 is TGTGCCAGTAGCTTTTCATCAGGGTCGGAGACCCAGTACTTC. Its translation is CASSFSSGSETQYF.

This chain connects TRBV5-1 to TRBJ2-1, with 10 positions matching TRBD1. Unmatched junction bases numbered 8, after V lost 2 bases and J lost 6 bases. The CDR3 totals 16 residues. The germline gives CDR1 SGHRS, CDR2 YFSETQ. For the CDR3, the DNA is TGCGCCAGCAGCTTAGCCGGGACAGGGGATCCCAATGAGCAGTTCTTC. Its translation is CASSLAGTGDPNEQFF.

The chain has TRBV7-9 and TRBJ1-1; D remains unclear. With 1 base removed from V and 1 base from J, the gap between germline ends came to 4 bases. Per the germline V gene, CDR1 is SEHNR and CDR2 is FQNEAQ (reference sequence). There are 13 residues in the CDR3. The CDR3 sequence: CASSLDTNTEAFF. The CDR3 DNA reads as TGTGCCAGCAGCTTAGATACGAACACTGAAGCTTTCTTT.

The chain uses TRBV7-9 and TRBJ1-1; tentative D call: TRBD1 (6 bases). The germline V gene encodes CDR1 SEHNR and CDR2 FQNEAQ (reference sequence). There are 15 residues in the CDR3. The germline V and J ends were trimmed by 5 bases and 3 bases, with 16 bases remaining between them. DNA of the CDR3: TGTGCCAGCAGCATCGCGGACAGCGAGGACACTGAAGCTTTCTTT. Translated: CASSIADSEDTEAFF.

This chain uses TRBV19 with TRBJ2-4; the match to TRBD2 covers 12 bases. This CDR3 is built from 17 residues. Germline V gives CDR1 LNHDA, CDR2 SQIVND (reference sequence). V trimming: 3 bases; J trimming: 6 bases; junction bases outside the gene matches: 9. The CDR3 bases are TGTGCCAGTAGTATCCCCAGACTAGCGGGAGTTAGAAACATTCAGTACTTC. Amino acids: CASSIPRLAGVRNIQYF. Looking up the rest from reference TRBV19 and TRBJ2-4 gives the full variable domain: DGGITQSPKYLFRKEGQNVTLSCEQNLNHDAMYWYRQDPGQGLRLIYYSQIVNDFQKGDIAEGYSVSREKKESFPLTVTSAQKNPTAFYLCASSIPRLAGVRNIQYFGAGTRLSVL.

Here the CDR3 reads CASSYRDRGLSNEQFF. DNA of the CDR3: TGTGCCAGCAGCTATCGGGACAGGGGGCTTTCAAATGAGCAGTTCTTC. The rearrangement uses TRBV11-1 and TRBJ2-1, with 12 bases lining up with TRBD1. The CDR3 totals 16 residues. Trimming took 4 bases from V and 7 from J; bases not matched to a gene: 8. CDR1 SGHAT and CDR2 FQDESV come from the germline V gene (reference sequence).

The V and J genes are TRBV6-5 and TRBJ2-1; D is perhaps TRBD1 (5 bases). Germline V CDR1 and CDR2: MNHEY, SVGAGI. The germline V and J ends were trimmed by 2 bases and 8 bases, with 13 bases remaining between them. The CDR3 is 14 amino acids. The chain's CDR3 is CASSYGQGGYEQFF. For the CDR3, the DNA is TGTGCCAGCAGTTACGGCCAGGGTGGTTATGAGCAGTTCTTC.

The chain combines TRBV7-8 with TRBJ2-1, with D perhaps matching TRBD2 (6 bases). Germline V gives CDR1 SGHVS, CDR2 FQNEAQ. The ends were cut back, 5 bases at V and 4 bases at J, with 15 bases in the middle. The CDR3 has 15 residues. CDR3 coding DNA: TGTGCCAGCAGCCCAACGGTGGGGGGATACAATGAGCAGTTCTTC. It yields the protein CASSPTVGGYNEQFF.

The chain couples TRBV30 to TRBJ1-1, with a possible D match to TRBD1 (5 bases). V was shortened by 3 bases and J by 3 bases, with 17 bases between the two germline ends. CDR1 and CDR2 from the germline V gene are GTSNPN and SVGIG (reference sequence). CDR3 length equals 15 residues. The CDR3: CAWSQWEGRDTEAFF. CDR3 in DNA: TGTGCCTGGAGCCAATGGGAGGGGCGAGACACTGAAGCTTTCTTT.

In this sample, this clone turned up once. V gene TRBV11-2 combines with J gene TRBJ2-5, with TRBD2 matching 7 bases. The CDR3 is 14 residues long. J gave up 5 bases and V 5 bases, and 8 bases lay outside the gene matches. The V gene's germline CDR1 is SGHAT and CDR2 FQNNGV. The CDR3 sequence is CASSRGGEAETQYF. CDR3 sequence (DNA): TGTGCCAGCAGCCGTGGGGGGGAGGCGGAGACCCAGTACTTC.

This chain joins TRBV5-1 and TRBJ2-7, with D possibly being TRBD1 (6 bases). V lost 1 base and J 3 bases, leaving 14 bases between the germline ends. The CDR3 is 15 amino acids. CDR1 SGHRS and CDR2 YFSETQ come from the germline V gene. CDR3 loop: CASSLMPGTLYEQYF. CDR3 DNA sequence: TGCGCCAGCAGCTTGATGCCCGGGACACTCTACGAGCAGTACTTC.

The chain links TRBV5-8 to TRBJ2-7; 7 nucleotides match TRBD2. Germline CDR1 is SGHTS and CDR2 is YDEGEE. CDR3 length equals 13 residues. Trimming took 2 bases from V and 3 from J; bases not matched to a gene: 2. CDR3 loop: CASSFRGDYEQYF. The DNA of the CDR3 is TGTGCCAGCAGCTTTCGGGGGGACTACGAGCAGTACTTC. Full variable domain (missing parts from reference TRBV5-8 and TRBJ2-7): EAGVTQSPTHLIKTRGQQATLRCSPISGHTSVYWYQQALGLGLQFLLWYDEGEERNRGNFPPRFSGRQFPNYSSELNVNALELEDSALYLCASSFRGDYEQYFGPGTRLTVT.

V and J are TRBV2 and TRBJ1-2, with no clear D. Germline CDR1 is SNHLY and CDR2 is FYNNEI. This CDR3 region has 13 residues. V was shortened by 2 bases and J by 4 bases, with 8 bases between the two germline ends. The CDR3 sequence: CASSEIQSYGYTF. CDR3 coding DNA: TGTGCCAGCAGTGAAATCCAGTCCTATGGCTACACCTTC.

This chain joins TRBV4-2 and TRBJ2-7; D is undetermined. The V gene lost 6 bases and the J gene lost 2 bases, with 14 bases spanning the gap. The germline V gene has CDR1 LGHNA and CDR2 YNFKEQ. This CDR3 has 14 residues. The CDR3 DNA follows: TGTGCCAGCAGTCAAAACAGTGAAACCTACGAGCAGTACTTC. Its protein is CASSQNSETYEQYF.

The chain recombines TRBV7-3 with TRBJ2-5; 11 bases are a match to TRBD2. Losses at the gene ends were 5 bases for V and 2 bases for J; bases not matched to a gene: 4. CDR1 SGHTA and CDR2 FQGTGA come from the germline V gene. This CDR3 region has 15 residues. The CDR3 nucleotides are TGTGCCAGCAGCCCCTTAGCGGGAGGGCAAGAGACCCAGTACTTC. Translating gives CASSPLAGGQETQYF.

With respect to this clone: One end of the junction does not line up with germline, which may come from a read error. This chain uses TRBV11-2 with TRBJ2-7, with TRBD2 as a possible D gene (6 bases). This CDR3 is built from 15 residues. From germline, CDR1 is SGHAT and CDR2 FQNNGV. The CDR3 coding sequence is TGTGCCAGCAGCCTAGAAACGGGGGTTTCCTACGAGCAGTACTTC. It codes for CASSLETGVSYEQYF.

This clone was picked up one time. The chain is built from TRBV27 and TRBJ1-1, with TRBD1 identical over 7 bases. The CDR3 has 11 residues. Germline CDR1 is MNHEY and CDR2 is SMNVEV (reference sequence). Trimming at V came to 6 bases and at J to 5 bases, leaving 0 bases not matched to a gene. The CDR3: CASRTGTEAFF. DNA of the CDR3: TGTGCCAGCAGGACAGGGACTGAAGCTTTCTTT.

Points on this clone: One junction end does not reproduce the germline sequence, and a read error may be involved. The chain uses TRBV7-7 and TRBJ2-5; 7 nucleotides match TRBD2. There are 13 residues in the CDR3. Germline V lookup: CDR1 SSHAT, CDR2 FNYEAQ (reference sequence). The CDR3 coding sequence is TGTGCTAGCAGCTCGGGCCCGGGGGGGACCCAGTACTTC. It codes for CASSSGPGGTQYF.

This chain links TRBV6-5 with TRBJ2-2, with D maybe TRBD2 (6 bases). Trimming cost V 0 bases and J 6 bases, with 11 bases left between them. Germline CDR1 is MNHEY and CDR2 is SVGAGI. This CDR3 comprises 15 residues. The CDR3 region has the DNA TGTGCCAGCAGTTACTCGGGACTTGTCGCCGGGGAGCTGTTTTTT. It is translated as CASSYSGLVAGELFF.

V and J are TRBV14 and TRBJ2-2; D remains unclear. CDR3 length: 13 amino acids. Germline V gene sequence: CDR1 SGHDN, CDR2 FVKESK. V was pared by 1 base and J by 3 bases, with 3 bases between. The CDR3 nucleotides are TGTGCCAGCAGCCAAGTAGACACCGGGGAGCTGTTTTTT. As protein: CASSQVDTGELFF.